This T cell receptor beta chain was recovered during a study of T cells after yellow fever vaccination (dated by TCRdb to the late 2010s). About the full investigation: The SMART-Seq v4 Ultra Low Input RNA kit was used to prepare libraries from fractions with low cell numbers. Bulk TCR alpha and beta repertoires were sequenced longitudinally to track T-cell clones before and after primary and booster YFV17D yellow fever vaccination. The cohort comprised two healthy male donors, one aged 18 to 30 and one aged 30 to 40 years. Blood was collected at multiple timepoints before and after primary and secondary immunization, and bulk PBMC replicates and cell subsets were isolated. Points the paper makes about the study in general: FACS-sorted repertoires could contain abundant contaminating clonotypes from the bulk population, so computational filtering was required. After the booster, most clones that had expanded after primary vaccination were detected again (around 95% of CD4 and more than 80% of CD8), suggesting broad maintenance of memory. Because only a couple of donors were included in the study, the extent to which the findings can be generalized is limited. The secondary T-cell response was weaker than the primary response but faster, peaking on day 5 instead of day 15. A small fraction of clonotypes showed up in both the CD4 and CD8 compartments, probably as a result of convergent recombination.

Read against the paper, the sample's treatment or condition label means: live attenuated yellow fever vaccine strain. At each blood-draw timepoint, two biological replicates of bulk PBMCs were collected. A standard Ficoll-Paque protocol was used to isolate PBMCs from peripheral blood. RNA was extracted with TriZol from bulk PBMCs, CD4 and CD8 fractions, and dextramer-positive and dextramer-negative fractions. The data were produced on an Illumina NovaSeq 6000. Synthesis of TCR cDNA relied on 5'RACE template switching, a step that introduced a universal primer site along with unique molecular identifiers. cDNA synthesis was primed from both the TCR alpha and TCR beta constant segments. Libraries were amplified in two PCR steps, with sample barcodes and sequencing adapters added in the second step. Sequencing of libraries was performed on Illumina HiSeq 2500 (2x100 bp) or NovaSeq (2x150 bp). Per the source publication's procedure: Reads were demultiplexed and collapsed into UMI consensus sequences with MIGEC, and V(D)J alignment was performed with MiXCR. Using edgeR on replicate PBMC samples, clonotypes were called vaccine-responding if FDR was below 0.01 and the log2 fold change was above 5 up to day 15. Each bulk clonotype received a CD4 or CD8 identity based on whether the sequenced CD4 or CD8 repertoire contained that clonotype at higher abundance. The public reads were reprocessed in TCRdb via fastp at Q25 and MiXCR, keeping in-frame beta chains. Entries that share a CDR3 protein sequence are merged under the most common genes and DNA. These V and J calls originate from TCRdb's pipeline instead of the authors' own analysis. Counted in this sample were 250,000 to 400,000 distinct CDR3 sequences; approximately 4% of them appeared once. The ten largest clones take up 20% to 25% of the sample.

V and J are truncated by 0 bases and 6 bases respectively, leaving an intervening sequence of 18 bases. Reading from cysteine to phenylalanine, the CDR3 counts 18 amino acids. The kept DNA is CDR3 alone, 54 bases in frame from the first base. CDR1 and CDR2 are read off the germline V gene as LGHNA and YSLEER. This clonotype has more than one count but fewer than ten. Which antigen it targets is not known. It has no much larger one-base neighbor in the sample; base qualities were not kept. This clonotype was sampled from a man in his late teens or twenties who received the YFV17D yellow fever vaccine. Sequences were derived from PBMCs, sampled 5 days after the yellow fever booster vaccination. The rearrangement combines TRBV4-3 with TRBJ1-6; no D segment can be confidently identified. The CDR3 reads CASSQDYWIGRGNSPLHF. The DNA sequence reads TGCGCCAGCAGCCAAGATTACTGGATCGGGCGGGGTAATTCACCCCTCCACTTT.